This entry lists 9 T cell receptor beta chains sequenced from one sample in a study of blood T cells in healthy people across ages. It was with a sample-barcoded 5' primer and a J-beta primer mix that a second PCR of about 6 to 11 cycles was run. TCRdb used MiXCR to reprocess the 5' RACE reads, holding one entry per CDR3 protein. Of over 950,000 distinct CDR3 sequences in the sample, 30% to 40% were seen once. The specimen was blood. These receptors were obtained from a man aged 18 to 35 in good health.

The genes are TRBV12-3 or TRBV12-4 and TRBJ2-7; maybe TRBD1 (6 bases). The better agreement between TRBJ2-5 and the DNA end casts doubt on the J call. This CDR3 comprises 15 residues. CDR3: CASSLGGTKLETQYF. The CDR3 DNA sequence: TGTGCCAGCAGTTTAGGGGGGACAAAACTAGAGACCCAGTACTTC.

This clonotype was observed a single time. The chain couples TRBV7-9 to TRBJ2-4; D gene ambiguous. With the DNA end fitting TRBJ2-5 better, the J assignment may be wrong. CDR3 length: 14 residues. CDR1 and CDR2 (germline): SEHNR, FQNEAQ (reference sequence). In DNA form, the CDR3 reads TGTGCCAGCAGGCAGGACGGATTCCAAGAGACCCAGTACTTC. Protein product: CASRQDGFQETQYF.

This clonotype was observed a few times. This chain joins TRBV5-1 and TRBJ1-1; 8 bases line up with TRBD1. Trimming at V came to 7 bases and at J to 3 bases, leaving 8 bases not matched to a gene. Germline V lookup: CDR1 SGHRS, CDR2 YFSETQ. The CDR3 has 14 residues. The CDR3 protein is CASRKTGAYTEAFF. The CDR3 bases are TGCGCCAGCCGCAAGACAGGGGCTTACACTGAAGCTTTCTTT.

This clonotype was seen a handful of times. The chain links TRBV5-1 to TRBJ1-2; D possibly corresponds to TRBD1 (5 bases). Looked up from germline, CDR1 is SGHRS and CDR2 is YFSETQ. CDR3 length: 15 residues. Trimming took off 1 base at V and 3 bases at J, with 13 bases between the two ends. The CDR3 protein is CASSLFTGDDYGYTF. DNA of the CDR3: TGCGCCAGCAGCTTGTTCACAGGAGATGACTATGGCTACACCTTC.

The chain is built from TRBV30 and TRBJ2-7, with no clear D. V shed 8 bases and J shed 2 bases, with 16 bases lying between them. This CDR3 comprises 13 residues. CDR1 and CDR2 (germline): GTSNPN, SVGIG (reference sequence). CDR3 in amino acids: CAHRRTDAYEQYF. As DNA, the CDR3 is TGTGCCCATCGACGGACGGATGCCTACGAGCAGTACTTC.

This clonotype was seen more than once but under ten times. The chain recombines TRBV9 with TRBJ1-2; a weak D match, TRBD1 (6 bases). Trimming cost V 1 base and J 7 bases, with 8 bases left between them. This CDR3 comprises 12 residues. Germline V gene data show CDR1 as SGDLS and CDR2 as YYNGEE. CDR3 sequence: CASSVTGAGYTF. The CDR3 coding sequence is TGTGCCAGCAGCGTAACGGGGGCTGGCTACACCTTC.

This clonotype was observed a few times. DNA for the CDR3: TGCAGTGCTAGAAACTCCAACCGGGGCACAGATACGCAGTATTTT. Translation gives CSARNSNRGTDTQYF. This chain connects TRBV20-1 to TRBJ2-3, with D unclear. There are 15 residues in the CDR3. V shed 2 bases and J shed 1 base, with 13 bases lying between them. The germline gives CDR1 DFQATT, CDR2 SNEGSKA (reference sequence).

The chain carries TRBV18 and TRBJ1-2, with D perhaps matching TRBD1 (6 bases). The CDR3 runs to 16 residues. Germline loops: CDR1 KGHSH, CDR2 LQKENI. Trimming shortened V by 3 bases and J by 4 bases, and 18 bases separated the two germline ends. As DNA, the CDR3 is TGTGCCAGCTCACCCGAACAGGGACTTCGCTCCTATGGCTACACCTTC. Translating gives CASSPEQGLRSYGYTF.

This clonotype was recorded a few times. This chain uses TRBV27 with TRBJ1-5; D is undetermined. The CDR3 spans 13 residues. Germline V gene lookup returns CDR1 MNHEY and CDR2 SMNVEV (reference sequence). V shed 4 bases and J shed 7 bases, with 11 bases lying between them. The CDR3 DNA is TGTGCCAGCAGTTCGATGGGGATGCAGCCCCAGCATTTT. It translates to CASSSMGMQPQHF.